The 28 T cell receptor beta chains given below trace back to one sample, sequenced in a study of T-cell memory formation after mild COVID-19. In TCRdb, the 5' RACE reads were re-called with MiXCR into one record per CDR3 protein. The sample holds under 35,000 distinct CDR3 sequences, around 21% seen once. The sequenced sample consisted of PBMCs or a T cell subset sorted from them (not recorded which). The source is an adult who had mild COVID-19 (a few samples of this study predate the infection). Cell type and time point are not known.

This chain connects TRBV15 to TRBJ2-1; D gene ambiguous. The CDR3 loop spans 13 amino acids. Trimming pared 4 bases from V and 12 bases from J, leaving 16 bases between. Per the germline V gene, CDR1 is LNHNV and CDR2 is YYDKDF (reference sequence). CDR3 in amino acids: CATSTDRSSVQFF. CDR3 in DNA: TGTGCCACCAGCACTGACCGGTCCTCCGTGCAGTTCTTC.

This clonotype was counted many times. The genes are TRBV12-3 or TRBV12-4 and TRBJ2-2, with a possible D match to TRBD2 (5 bases). The V end was cut by 2 bases, the J end by 2 bases, with 9 bases between. CDR3 length: 15 amino acids. This CDR3 reads CASSLNGVNTGELFF. The CDR3 DNA reads TGTGCCAGCAGTTTAAACGGGGTAAACACCGGGGAGCTGTTTTTT.

This chain uses TRBV11-1 with TRBJ2-7; 7 positions match TRBD2. Trimming at V came to 3 bases and at J to 0 bases, leaving 5 bases not matched to a gene. The CDR3 is made up of 15 amino acids. In germline, CDR1 is SGHAT, CDR2 FQDESV (reference sequence). The DNA of the CDR3 is TGTGCCAGCAGCTTCCTCAGGACTAGCTCCTACGAGCAGTACTTC. Protein sequence: CASSFLRTSSYEQYF.

In this sample, this clonotype turned up many times. The chain carries TRBV10-3 and TRBJ2-3; the D gene is possibly TRBD2 (7 bases). Germline loops: CDR1 ENHRY, CDR2 SYGVKD. The CDR3 totals 15 residues. V was clipped by 0 bases and J by 9 bases, with 16 bases between them. The DNA of the CDR3 is TGTGCCATCAGTGAGTCGGCGGGGGCCAAGGGGACGCAGTATTTT. It is translated as CAISESAGAKGTQYF.

This clonotype was detected many times. The V call is TRBV4-2, the J call TRBJ2-7; TRBD2 aligns across 9 bases. Looked up from germline, CDR1 is LGHNA and CDR2 is YNFKEQ. With V trimmed by 4 bases and J by 2 bases, 6 bases remained unmatched. This CDR3 spans 15 amino acids. This CDR3 reads CASSPSLAGTYEQYF. In nucleotides, the CDR3 is TGTGCCAGCAGCCCCTCACTAGCGGGCACCTACGAGCAGTACTTC.

This clonotype was recorded at least ten times. The chain links TRBV7-9 to TRBJ1-1; D unresolved. The V gene's germline CDR1 is SEHNR and CDR2 FQNEAQ (reference sequence). The CDR3 loop spans 12 amino acids. The germline V and J ends were trimmed by 4 bases and 8 bases, with 11 bases remaining between them. The CDR3 nucleotides read TGTGCCAGCAGCTATGGACGTCTGGAAGCTTTCTTT. It yields the protein CASSYGRLEAFF.

CDR3 bases: TGTGCCAGCAGTAACCAAGACTGGGGATACGAGCAGTACTTC. This codes for CASSNQDWGYEQYF. The chain is built from TRBV12-3 or TRBV12-4 and TRBJ2-7; D is unresolved. This CDR3 is 14 amino acids long. The V and J ends lost 5 bases and 4 bases respectively, with 15 bases between them.

This clonotype has only a few counts. This chain uses TRBV20-1 with TRBJ1-5; a weak D match, TRBD1 (5 bases). Germline lookup yields CDR1 DFQATT and CDR2 SNEGSKA (reference sequence). V lost 6 bases and J lost 0, with 9 bases in between. This CDR3 contains 13 residues. This CDR3 is CSAAGSSNQPQHF. The CDR3 DNA reads as TGCAGTGCGGCAGGGTCTAGCAATCAGCCCCAGCATTTT.

At least ten counts were recorded for this clonotype. The V and J genes are TRBV7-8 and TRBJ1-5, with TRBD1 as a possible D gene (5 bases). The CDR3 runs to 16 residues. V gave up 4 bases and J gave up 7 bases, with 20 bases separating them. Germline V gene lookup returns CDR1 SGHVS and CDR2 FQNEAQ. The CDR3 sequence is CASSSSGRGGGQPQHF. CDR3 nucleotide sequence: TGTGCCAGCAGCTCGTCGGGACGCGGGGGAGGGCAGCCCCAGCATTTT.

This clonotype has ten or more counts. This sequence joins TRBV2 and TRBJ2-1, with TRBD2 identical over 12 bases. This CDR3 has 16 amino acids. Trimming cost V 7 bases and J 5 bases; bases outside gene matches: 9. Germline CDR1 reads SNHLY; CDR2 reads FYNNEI. The CDR3 loop is CASNEGLAGLNNEQFF. The CDR3 DNA sequence: TGTGCCAGCAACGAGGGACTAGCGGGTCTAAACAATGAGCAGTTCTTC. Looking up the rest from reference TRBV2 and TRBJ2-1 gives the full variable domain: EPEVTQTPSHQVTQMGQEVILRCVPISNHLYFYWYRQILGQKVEFLVSFYNNEISEKSEIFDDQFSVERPDGSNFTLKIRSTKLEDSAMYFCASNEGLAGLNNEQFFGPGTRLTVL.

This clonotype was recorded at least ten times. This chain uses TRBV7-6 with TRBJ1-5; TRBD1 is a possible D gene (5 bases). Per germline, CDR1 SGHVS and CDR2 FNYEAQ. V shed 5 bases and J shed 3 bases, with 11 bases lying between them. The CDR3 spans 14 residues. The CDR3 reads CASSAGSPNQPQHF. The CDR3 DNA is TGTGCCAGCAGCGCAGGGTCCCCCAATCAGCCCCAGCATTTT. The full variable domain, with the rest looked up from reference TRBV7-6 and TRBJ1-5, is GAGVSQSPRYKVTKRGQDVALRCDPISGHVSLYWYRQALGQGPEFLTYFNYEAQQDKSGLPNDRFSAERPEGSISTLTIQRTEQRDSAMYRCASSAGSPNQPQHFGDGTRLSIL.

This clonotype is labeled medium-sized. This chain connects TRBV30 to TRBJ2-5, with unresolved D. The germline V gene encodes CDR1 GTSNPN and CDR2 SVGIG (reference sequence). The CDR3 spans 13 residues. The ends were cut back, 1 base at V and 2 bases at J, with 8 bases in the middle. The CDR3 reads CAWSGGPQETQYF. CDR3 DNA sequence: TGTGCCTGGAGTGGTGGACCACAAGAGACCCAGTACTTC.

This clonotype was detected many times. The J gene is TRBJ1-5, the V gene TRBV5-6; possible D gene TRBD1, 5 bases. This CDR3 contains 14 residues. Germline-derived CDR1 and CDR2 are SGHDT and YYEEEE. V lost 2 bases, J lost 7 bases, and 13 bases lay in between. Written as DNA, the CDR3 is TGTGCCAGCAGCTTAACAGGAGTCCCCCAGCCCCAGCATTTT. It translates to CASSLTGVPQPQHF.

This clonotype was observed at least ten times. CDR3 sequence (DNA): TGTGCCAGCAGCTTCGGGGGATCCTGGCCCCAAGAGACCCAGTACTTC. Translated, it gives CASSFGGSWPQETQYF. This chain uses TRBV11-1 with TRBJ2-5; a weak D match, TRBD2 (6 bases). Trimming removed 3 bases from V and 1 base from J, with 15 bases in between. Germline V CDR1 and CDR2: SGHAT, FQDESV (reference sequence). The CDR3 covers 16 residues.

In its sample, this clonotype was seen many times. The chain links TRBV3-1 to TRBJ2-3; 10 bases agree with TRBD2. V dropped 3 bases and J dropped 6; count of bases not matched to a gene: 9. This CDR3 spans 16 amino acids. CDR1 and CDR2 from the germline V gene are LGHDT and YNNKEL (reference sequence). The CDR3 nucleotides read TGTGCCAGCAGCCAGAGCGGGGGGGCCAGCTCGGATACGCAGTATTTT. Translation gives CASSQSGGASSDTQYF.

This sequence joins TRBV7-6 and TRBJ1-1; 9 positions match TRBD1. The CDR3 runs to 14 residues. The V and J ends lost 8 bases and 1 base, in that order; junction bases with no gene match: 5. Germline V lookup: CDR1 SGHVS, CDR2 FNYEAQ. This CDR3 is CASGRDRANTEAFF. The CDR3 bases are TGTGCCAGCGGTAGGGACAGGGCGAACACTGAAGCTTTCTTT.

This chain links TRBV5-6 with TRBJ2-3; 12 bases are a match to TRBD2. The CDR3 sequence is 17 residues long. V trimming: 3 bases; J trimming: 4 bases; junction bases outside the gene matches: 9. Per germline, CDR1 SGHDT and CDR2 YYEEEE. The CDR3 sequence: CASSYPASGRVSDTQYF. The CDR3 DNA sequence: TGTGCCAGCAGCTACCCGGCTAGCGGGAGGGTCTCAGATACGCAGTATTTT.

This clonotype was seen many times. The J gene is TRBJ2-5, the V gene TRBV12-3 or TRBV12-4; TRBD2 matches at 11 bases. V was clipped by 3 bases and J by 7 bases; unmatched bases: 7. The CDR3 has 15 residues. In DNA, the CDR3 is TGTGCCAGCAGTTTTGCTAGCGGGGGGCTGGCGACCCAGTACTTC. It translates to CASSFASGGLATQYF.

This clonotype came up many times. CDR3 in amino acids: CSVEFRAQQETQYF. The CDR3 region has the DNA TGCAGCGTTGAATTCCGGGCGCAGCAAGAGACCCAGTACTTC. The chain uses TRBV29-1 and TRBJ2-5; D is ambiguous. V lost 2 bases and J 2 bases, leaving 12 bases between the germline ends. The CDR3 is 14 amino acids. Germline CDR1 is SQVTM and CDR2 is ANQGSEA.

This clonotype was detected many times. The chain couples TRBV7-6 to TRBJ2-2, with 8 bases aligning to TRBD1. This CDR3 is built from 18 residues. The V and J ends lost 1 base and 2 bases, in that order; junction bases with no gene match: 9. The V gene's germline CDR1 is SGHVS and CDR2 FNYEAQ. The CDR3 region is CASSLEVRTGLNTGELFF. Written as DNA, the CDR3 is TGTGCCAGCAGCTTAGAAGTTCGGACAGGGCTAAACACCGGGGAGCTGTTTTTT.

This clonotype was seen at least ten times. The chain employs TRBV7-2 and TRBJ1-4, with unresolved D. Germline loops: CDR1 SGHTA, CDR2 FQGNSA. CDR3 length: 13 residues. V lost 1 base, J lost 12 bases, and 12 bases lay in between. As DNA, the CDR3 is TGTGCCAGCAGCTTAGGACATCTCAGCGAACTGTTTTTT. Translated: CASSLGHLSELFF.

The chain uses TRBV19 and TRBJ2-3; D gene uncertain. V gave up 3 bases and J gave up 2 bases, with 12 bases separating them. Germline V gene sequence: CDR1 LNHDA, CDR2 SQIVND (reference sequence). The CDR3 length is 15 residues. CDR3 coding DNA: TGTGCCAGTAGTATTGGTAGGCCCTCCACAGATACGCAGTATTTT. Amino acid sequence: CASSIGRPSTDTQYF.

This clonotype was counted only a few times. This rearrangement joins TRBV3-1 to TRBJ1-1; unclear D gene. The CDR3 extends over 17 amino acids. Looked up from germline, CDR1 is LGHDT and CDR2 is YNNKEL (reference sequence). The germline V and J ends were trimmed by 0 bases and 0 bases, with 14 bases remaining between them. CDR3 protein: CASSQDYGVLMNTEAFF. CDR3 bases: TGTGCCAGCAGCCAAGATTACGGGGTCCTAATGAACACTGAAGCTTTCTTT.

Here the CDR3 DNA reads TGTGCCAGCAGCCAAGATGGGCGGCCGGGACTAGGACTTTGCAATGAGCAGTTCTTC. It is translated as CASSQDGRPGLGLCNEQFF. The gene calls are TRBV3-2 and TRBJ2-1; TRBD2, the table's D call, was not compared with the DNA. TRBV3-2 is designated a pseudogene. This CDR3 comprises 19 residues.

This clonotype is classed as medium-sized. The J gene is TRBJ2-7, the V gene TRBV5-1, with TRBD2 matching over 12 bases. The V segment lost 3 bases and the J segment 4 bases; nucleotides outside the gene matches: 5. Looked up from germline, CDR1 is SGHRS and CDR2 is YFSETQ. CDR3 length: 15 residues. The CDR3, as DNA: TGCGCCAGCAGCTCCGGACTAGCGGGAATGTACGAGCAGTACTTC. Its protein is CASSSGLAGMYEQYF.

This clonotype was seen only a few times. The V call is TRBV6-5, the J call TRBJ2-2; tentatively, D is TRBD2 (5 bases). The V gene's germline CDR1 is MNHEY and CDR2 SVGAGI. V was shortened by 6 bases and J by 6 bases, with 8 bases between the two germline ends. The CDR3 is 12 residues long. This CDR3 is CASRTIAGELFF. The CDR3, as DNA: TGTGCCAGCAGGACTATCGCCGGGGAGCTGTTTTTT.

There are many counts of this clonotype. The gene calls are TRBV12-3 or TRBV12-4 and TRBJ1-2, with D tentatively TRBD1 (5 bases). This CDR3 comprises 15 residues. Trimming pared 6 bases from V and 5 bases from J, leaving 19 bases between. The chain's CDR3 is CASRPAQGRGYGYTF. CDR3 in DNA: TGTGCCAGCAGGCCAGCCCAGGGAAGGGGATATGGCTACACCTTC.

This clonotype came up many times. The chain links TRBV6-2 or TRBV6-3 to TRBJ2-5; TRBD1 or TRBD2 may be the D gene (5 bases each). Trimming removed 4 bases from V and 5 bases from J, with 17 bases in between. This CDR3 region has 15 residues. Germline loops: CDR1 MNHEY, CDR2 SVGEGT. This CDR3 is CASSSPQAWGETQYF. The CDR3 DNA reads TGTGCCAGCAGTTCCCCCCAGGCTTGGGGGGAGACCCAGTACTTC.